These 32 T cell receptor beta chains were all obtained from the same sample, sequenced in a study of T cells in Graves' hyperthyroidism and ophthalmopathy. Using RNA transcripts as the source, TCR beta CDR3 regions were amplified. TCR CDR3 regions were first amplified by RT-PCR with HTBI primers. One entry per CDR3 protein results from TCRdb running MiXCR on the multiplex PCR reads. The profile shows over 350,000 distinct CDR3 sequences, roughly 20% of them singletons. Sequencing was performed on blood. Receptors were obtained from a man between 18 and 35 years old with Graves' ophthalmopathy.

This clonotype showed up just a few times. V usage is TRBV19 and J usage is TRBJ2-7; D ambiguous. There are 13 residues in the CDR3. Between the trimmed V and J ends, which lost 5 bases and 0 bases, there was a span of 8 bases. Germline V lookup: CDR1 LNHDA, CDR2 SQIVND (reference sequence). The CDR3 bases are TGTGCCAGTAGTGTGACACTCTCCTACGAGCAGTACTTC. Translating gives CASSVTLSYEQYF.

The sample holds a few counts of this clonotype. In DNA form, the CDR3 reads TGTGCCAGCAGCCTCTCGGACAGGGAAAACATTCAGTACTTC. Amino acid sequence: CASSLSDRENIQYF. This chain connects TRBV4-2 to TRBJ2-4, with 8 bases lining up with TRBD1. CDR1 is LGHNA, CDR2 YNFKEQ, per germline. The J segment lost 5 bases and the V segment lost 4 bases, leaving 4 bases of the junction unmatched. The length of the CDR3 is 14 residues.

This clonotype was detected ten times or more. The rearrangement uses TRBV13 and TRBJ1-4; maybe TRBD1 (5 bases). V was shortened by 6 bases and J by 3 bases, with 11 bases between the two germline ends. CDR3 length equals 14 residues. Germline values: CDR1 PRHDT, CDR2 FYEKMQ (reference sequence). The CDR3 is CASSQGHPNEKLFF. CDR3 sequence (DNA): TGTGCCAGCAGTCAAGGACATCCTAATGAAAAACTGTTTTTT.

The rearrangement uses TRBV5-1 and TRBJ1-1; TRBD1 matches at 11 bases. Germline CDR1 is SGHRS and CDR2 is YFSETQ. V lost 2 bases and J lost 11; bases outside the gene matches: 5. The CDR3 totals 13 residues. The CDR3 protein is CASSFGQGAGAFF. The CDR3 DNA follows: TGCGCCAGCAGCTTCGGACAGGGGGCCGGGGCTTTCTTT.

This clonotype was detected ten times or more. CDR3 sequence reads: CASSDSSYNEQFF. In DNA form, the CDR3 reads TGTGCCAGCAGTGACAGCTCCTACAATGAGCAGTTCTTC. The genes are TRBV2 and TRBJ2-1; D is undetermined. Trimming removed 3 bases from V and 0 bases from J, with 3 bases in between. Germline V gene lookup returns CDR1 SNHLY and CDR2 FYNNEI. This CDR3 comprises 13 residues.

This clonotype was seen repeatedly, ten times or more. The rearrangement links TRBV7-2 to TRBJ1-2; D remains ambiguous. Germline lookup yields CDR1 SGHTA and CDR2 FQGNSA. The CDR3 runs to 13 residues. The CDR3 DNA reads TGTGCAGTGGCAGCCTCTCCTAACTATGGCTACACCTTC. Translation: CAVAASPNYGYTF. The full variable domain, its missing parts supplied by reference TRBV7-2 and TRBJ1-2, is GAGVSQSPSNKVTEKGKDVELRCDPISGHTALYWYRQSLGQGLEFLIYFQGNSAPDKSGLPSDRFSAERTGGSVSTLTIQRTQQEDSAVYLCAVAASPNYGYTFGSGTRLTVV.

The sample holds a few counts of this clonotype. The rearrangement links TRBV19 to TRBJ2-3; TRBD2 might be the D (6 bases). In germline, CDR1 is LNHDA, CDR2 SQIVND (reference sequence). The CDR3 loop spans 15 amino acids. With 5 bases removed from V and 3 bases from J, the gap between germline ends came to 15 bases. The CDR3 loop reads CASSALAGQTDTQYF. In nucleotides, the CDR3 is TGTGCCAGTAGTGCCTTGGCGGGGCAAACAGATACGCAGTATTTT.

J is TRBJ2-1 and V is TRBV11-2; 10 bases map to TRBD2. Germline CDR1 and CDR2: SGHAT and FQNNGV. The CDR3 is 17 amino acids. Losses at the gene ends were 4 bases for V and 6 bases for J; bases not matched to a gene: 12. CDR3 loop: CASSSSAGLARVNEQFF. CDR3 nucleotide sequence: TGTGCCAGCAGCTCCTCCGCGGGACTAGCGAGAGTCAATGAGCAGTTCTTC.

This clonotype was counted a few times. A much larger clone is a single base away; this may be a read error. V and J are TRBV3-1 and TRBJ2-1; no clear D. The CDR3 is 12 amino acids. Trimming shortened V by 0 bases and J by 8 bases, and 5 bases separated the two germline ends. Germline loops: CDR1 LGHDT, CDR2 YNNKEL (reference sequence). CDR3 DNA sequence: TGTGCCAGCAGCCAAGATCTGGATGAGCAGTTCTTC. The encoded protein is CASSQDLDEQFF.

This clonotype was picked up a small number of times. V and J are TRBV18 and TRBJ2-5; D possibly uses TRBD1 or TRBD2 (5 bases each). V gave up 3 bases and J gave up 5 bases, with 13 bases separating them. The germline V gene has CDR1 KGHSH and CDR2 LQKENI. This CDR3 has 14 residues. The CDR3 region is CASSPRDVSETQYF. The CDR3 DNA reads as TGTGCCAGCTCACCTCGGGACGTTTCGGAGACCCAGTACTTC. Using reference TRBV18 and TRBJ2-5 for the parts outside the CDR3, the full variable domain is NAGVMQNPRHLVRRRGQEARLRCSPMKGHSHVYWYRQLPEEGLKFMVYLQKENIIDESGMPKERFSAEFPKEGPSILRIQQVVRGDSAAYFCASSPRDVSETQYFGPGTRLLVL.

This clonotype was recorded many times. The CDR3 sequence is CASSPDPNQPQHF. As DNA, the CDR3 is TGTGCCAGCAGTCCGGACCCCAATCAGCCCCAGCATTTT. V is TRBV2 and J is TRBJ1-5; D remains unclear. Per the germline V gene, CDR1 is SNHLY and CDR2 is FYNNEI. V was cut by 5 bases and J by 3 bases, with 8 bases left in between. CDR3 length: 13 residues. Variable domain in full (rest from reference TRBV2 and TRBJ1-5): EPEVTQTPSHQVTQMGQEVILRCVPISNHLYFYWYRQILGQKVEFLVSFYNNEISEKSEIFDDQFSVERPDGSNFTLKIRSTKLEDSAMYFCASSPDPNQPQHFGDGTRLSIL.

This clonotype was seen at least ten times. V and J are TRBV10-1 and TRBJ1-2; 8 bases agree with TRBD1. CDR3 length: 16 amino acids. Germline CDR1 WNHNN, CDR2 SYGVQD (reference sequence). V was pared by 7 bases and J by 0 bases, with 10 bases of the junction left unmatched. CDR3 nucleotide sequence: TGCGCCAGCATTTCGCCCCGGACAGGGCCTAACTATGGCTACACCTTC. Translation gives CASISPRTGPNYGYTF.

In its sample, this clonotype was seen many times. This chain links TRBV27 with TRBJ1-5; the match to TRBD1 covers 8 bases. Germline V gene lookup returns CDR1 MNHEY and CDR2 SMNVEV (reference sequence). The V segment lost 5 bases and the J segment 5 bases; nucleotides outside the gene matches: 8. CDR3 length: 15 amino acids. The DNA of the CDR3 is TGTGCCAGCAGTGGCCAGGGGGCTAGGCATCAGCCCCAGCATTTT. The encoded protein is CASSGQGARHQPQHF.

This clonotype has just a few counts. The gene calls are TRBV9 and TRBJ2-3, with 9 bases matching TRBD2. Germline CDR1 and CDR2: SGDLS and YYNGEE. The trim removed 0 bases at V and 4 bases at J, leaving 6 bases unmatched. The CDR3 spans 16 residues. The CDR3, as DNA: TGTGCCAGCAGCGTAGGGGGAGCGGGGGGTGCAGATACGCAGTATTTT. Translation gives CASSVGGAGGADTQYF.

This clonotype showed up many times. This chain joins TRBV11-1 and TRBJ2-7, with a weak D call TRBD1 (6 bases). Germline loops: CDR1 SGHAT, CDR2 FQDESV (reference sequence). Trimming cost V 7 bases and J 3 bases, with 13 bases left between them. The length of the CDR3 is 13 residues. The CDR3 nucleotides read TGTGCCAGCACCCAGGGGACCCACTACGAGCAGTACTTC. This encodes CASTQGTHYEQYF.

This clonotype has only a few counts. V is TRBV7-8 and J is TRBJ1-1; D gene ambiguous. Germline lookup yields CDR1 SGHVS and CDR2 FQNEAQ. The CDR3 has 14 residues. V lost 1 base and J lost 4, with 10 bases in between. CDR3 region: CASSLEYGRTEAFF. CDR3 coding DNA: TGTGCCAGCAGCTTAGAATACGGCCGCACTGAAGCTTTCTTT. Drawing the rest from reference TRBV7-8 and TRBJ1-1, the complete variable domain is GAGVSQSPRYKVAKRGQDVALRCDPISGHVSLFWYQQALGQGPEFLTYFQNEAQLDKSGLPSDRFFAERPEGSVSTLKIQRTQQEDSAVYLCASSLEYGRTEAFFGQGTRLTVV.

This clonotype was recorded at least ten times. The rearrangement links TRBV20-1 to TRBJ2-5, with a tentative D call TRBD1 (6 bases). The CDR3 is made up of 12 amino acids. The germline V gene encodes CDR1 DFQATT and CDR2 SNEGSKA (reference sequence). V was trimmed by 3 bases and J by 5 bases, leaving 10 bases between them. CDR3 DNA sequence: TGCAGTGCTAGGGACAGCCAGGAGACCCAGTACTTC. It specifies CSARDSQETQYF.

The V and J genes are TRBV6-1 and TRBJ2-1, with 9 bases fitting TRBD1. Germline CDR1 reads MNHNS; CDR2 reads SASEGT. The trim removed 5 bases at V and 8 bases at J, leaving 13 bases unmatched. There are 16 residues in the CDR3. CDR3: CASSSPGQGTAYEQFF. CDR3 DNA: TGTGCCAGCAGTTCCCCGGGACAGGGAACTGCCTATGAGCAGTTCTTC.

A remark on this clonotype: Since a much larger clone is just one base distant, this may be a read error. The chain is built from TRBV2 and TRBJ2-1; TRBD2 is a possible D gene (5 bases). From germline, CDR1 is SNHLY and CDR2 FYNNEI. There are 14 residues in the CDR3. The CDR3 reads CASGGLGSGNEKFF. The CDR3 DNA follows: TGTGCCAGCGGAGGCCTGGGGTCGGGAAATGAGAAGTTCTTC.

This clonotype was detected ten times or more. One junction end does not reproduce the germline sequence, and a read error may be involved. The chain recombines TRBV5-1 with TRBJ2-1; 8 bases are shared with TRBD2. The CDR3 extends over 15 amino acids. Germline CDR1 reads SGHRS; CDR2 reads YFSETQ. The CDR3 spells CASSLVAGGNNEQFF. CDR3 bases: TGTGCCAGCAGCTTAGTTGCGGGGGGTAACAATGAGCAGTTCTTC.

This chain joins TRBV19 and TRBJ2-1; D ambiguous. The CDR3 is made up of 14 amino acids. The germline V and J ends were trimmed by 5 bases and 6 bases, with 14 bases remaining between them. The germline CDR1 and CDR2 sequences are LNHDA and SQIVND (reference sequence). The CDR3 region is CASSYRGFGNEQFF. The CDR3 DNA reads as TGTGCCAGTAGTTATAGAGGTTTTGGCAATGAGCAGTTCTTC. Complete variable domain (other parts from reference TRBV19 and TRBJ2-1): DGGITQSPKYLFRKEGQNVTLSCEQNLNHDAMYWYRQDPGQGLRLIYYSQIVNDFQKGDIAEGYSVSREKKESFPLTVTSAQKNPTAFYLCASSYRGFGNEQFFGPGTRLTVL.

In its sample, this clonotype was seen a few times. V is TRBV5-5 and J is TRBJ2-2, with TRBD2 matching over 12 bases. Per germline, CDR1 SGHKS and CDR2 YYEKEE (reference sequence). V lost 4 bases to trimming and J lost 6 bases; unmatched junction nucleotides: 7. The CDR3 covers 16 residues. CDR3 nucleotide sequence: TGTGCCAGCAGCCCGACTCTAGCGGGGGGGCCCGGGGAGCTGTTTTTT. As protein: CASSPTLAGGPGELFF.

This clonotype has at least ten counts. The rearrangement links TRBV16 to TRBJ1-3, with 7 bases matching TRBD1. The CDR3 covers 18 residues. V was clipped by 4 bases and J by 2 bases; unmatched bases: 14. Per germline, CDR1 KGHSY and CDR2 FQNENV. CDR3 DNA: TGTGCCAGCAGCCGCGCAGGGGGGGCACATGGACCTGGAAACACCATATATTTT. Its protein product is CASSRAGGAHGPGNTIYF. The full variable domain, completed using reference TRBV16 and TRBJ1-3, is GEEVAQTPKHLVRGEGQKAKLYCAPIKGHSYVFWYQQVLKNEFKFLISFQNENVFDETGMPKERFSAKCLPNSPCSLEIQATKLEDSAVYFCASSRAGGAHGPGNTIYFGEGSWLTVV.

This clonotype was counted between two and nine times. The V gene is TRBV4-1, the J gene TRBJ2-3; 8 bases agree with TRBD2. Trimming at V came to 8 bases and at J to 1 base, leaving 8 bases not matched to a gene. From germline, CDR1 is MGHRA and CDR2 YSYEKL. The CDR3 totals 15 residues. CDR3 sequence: CASSLPTSGTDTQYF. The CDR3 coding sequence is TGCGCCAGCTCTCTTCCGACTAGCGGCACAGATACGCAGTATTTT.

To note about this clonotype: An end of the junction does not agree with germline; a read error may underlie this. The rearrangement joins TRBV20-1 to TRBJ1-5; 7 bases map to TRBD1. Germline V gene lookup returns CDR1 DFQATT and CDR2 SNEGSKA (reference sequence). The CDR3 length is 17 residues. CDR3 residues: CSARDGGGQNSDQPQHF. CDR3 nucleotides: TGCAGTGCTAGAGATGGGGGGGGACAGAATAGCGATCAGCCCCAGCATTTT.

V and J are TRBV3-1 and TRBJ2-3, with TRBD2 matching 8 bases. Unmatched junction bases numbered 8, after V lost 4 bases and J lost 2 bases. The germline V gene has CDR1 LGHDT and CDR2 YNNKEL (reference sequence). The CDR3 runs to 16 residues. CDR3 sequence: CASSPWSSGITDTQYF. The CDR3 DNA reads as TGTGCCAGCAGCCCCTGGAGTAGCGGGATCACAGATACGCAGTATTTT.

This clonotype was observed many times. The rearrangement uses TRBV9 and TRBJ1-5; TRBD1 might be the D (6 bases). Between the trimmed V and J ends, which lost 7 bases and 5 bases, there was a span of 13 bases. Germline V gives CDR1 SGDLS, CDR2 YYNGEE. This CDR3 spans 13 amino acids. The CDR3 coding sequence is TGTGCCAGCGGCCTGGGGGCCGATCAGCCCCAGCATTTT. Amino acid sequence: CASGLGADQPQHF.

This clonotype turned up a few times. For the CDR3, the DNA is TGTGCCAGCAGGAAGGACAGAGCAGATACGCAGTATTTT. Translating gives CASRKDRADTQYF. This chain uses TRBV5-4 with TRBJ2-3, with D tentatively TRBD1 (6 bases). V gave up 5 bases and J gave up 4 bases, with 11 bases separating them. The length of the CDR3 is 13 residues. CDR1 and CDR2 from the germline V gene are SGHNT and YYREEE (reference sequence).

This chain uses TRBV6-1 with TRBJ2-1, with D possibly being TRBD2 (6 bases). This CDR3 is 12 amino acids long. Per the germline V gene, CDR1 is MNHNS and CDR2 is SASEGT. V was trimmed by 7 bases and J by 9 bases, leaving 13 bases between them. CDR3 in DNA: TGTGCCAGCAAGATGGGGCGGGGTGAGCAGTTCTTC. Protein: CASKMGRGEQFF.

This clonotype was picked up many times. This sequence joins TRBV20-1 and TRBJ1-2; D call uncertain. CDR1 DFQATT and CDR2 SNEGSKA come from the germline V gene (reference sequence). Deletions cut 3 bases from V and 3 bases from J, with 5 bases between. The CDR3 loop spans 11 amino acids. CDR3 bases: TGCAGTGCTAGTACAGACTATGGCTACACCTTC. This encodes CSASTDYGYTF.

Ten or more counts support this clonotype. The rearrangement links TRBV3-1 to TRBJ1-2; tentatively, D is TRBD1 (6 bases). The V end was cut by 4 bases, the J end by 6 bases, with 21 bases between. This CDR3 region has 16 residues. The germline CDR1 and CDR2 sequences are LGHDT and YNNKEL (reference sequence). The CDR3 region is CASSRGTSQVPHGYTF. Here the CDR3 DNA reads TGTGCCAGCAGCCGAGGGACATCTCAAGTCCCCCATGGCTACACCTTC.

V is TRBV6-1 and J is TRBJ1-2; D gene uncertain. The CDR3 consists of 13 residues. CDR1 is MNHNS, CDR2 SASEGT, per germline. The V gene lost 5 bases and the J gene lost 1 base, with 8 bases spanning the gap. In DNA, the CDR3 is TGTGCCAGCAGTAGGACGGATAACTATGGCTACACCTTC. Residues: CASSRTDNYGYTF.